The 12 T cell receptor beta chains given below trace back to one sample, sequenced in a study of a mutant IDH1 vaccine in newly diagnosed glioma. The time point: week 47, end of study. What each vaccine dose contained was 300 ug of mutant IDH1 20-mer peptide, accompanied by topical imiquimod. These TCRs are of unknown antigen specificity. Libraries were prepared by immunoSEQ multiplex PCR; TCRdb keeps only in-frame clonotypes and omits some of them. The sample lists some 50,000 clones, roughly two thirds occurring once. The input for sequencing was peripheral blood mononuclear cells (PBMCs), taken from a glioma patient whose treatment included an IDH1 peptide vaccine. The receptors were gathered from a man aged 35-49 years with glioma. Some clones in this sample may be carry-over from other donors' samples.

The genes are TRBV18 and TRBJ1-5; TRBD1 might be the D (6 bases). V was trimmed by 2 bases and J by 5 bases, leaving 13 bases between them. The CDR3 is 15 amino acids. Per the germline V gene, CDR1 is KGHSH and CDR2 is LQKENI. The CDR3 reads CASSPLGQTDQPQHF. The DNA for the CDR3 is TGTGCCAGCTCACCATTAGGACAGACAGATCAGCCCCAGCATTTT.

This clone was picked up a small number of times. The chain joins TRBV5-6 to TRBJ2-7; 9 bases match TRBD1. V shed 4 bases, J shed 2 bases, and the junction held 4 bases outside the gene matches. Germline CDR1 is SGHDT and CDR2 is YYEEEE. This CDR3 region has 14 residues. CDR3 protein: CASSQGQGAYEQYF. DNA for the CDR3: TGTGCCAGCAGCCAGGGACAGGGAGCCTACGAGCAGTACTTC.

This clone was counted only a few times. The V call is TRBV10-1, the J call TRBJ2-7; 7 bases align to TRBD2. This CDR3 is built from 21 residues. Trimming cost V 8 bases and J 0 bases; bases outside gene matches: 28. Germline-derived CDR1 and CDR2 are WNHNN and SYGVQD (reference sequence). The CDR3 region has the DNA TGCGCCAGCCCTCCAAGAACTAGCGCGTCCCCTTATAGCGGTCCCTCCTACGAGCAGTACTTC. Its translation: CASPPRTSASPYSGPSYEQYF.

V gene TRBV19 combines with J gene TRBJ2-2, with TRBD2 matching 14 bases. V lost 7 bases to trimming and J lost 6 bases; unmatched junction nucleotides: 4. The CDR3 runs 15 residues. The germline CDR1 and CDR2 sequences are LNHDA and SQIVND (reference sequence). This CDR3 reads CASKKGLAGAGELFF. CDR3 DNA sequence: TGTGCCAGTAAAAAGGGACTAGCGGGGGCCGGGGAGCTGTTTTTT.

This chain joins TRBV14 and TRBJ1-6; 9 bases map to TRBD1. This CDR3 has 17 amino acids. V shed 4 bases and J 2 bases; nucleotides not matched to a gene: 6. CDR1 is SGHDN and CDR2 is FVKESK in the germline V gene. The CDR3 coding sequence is TGTGCCAGCAGCCCCCGGGGACAGGGACCCTATAATTCACCCCTCCACTTT. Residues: CASSPRGQGPYNSPLHF.

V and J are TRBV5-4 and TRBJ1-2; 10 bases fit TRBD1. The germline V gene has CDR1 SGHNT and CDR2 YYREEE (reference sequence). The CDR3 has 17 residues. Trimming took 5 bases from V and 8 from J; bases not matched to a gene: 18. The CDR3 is CASSSGQGGVQVNGYTF. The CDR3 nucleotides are TGTGCCAGCAGTTCCGGACAGGGGGGGGTACAGGTTAACGGCTACACCTTC.

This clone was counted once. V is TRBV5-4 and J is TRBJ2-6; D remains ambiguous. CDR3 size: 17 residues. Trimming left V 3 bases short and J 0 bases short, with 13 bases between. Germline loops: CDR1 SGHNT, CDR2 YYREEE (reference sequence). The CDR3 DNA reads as TGTGCCAGCAGCTCCGAGACTTCCAGCTCTGGGGCCAACGTCCTGACTTTC. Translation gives CASSSETSSSGANVLTF. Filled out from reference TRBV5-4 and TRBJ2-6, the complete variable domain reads ETGVTQSPTHLIKTRGQQVTLRCSSQSGHNTVSWYQQALGQGPQFIFQYYREEENGRGNFPPRFSGLQFPNYSSELNVNALELDDSALYLCASSSETSSSGANVLTFGAGSRLTVL.

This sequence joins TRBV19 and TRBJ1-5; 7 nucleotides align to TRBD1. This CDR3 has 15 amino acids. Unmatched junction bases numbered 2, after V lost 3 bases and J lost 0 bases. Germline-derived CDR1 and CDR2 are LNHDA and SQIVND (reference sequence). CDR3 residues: CASSIGTASNQPQHF. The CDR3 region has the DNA TGTGCCAGTAGTATCGGGACAGCTAGCAATCAGCCCCAGCATTTT.

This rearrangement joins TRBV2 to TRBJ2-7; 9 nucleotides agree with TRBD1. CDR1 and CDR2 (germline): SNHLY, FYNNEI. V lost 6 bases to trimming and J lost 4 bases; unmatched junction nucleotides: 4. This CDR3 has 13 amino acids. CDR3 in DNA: TGTGCCAGCAGATACAGGGGGCCTTACGAGCAGTACTTC. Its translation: CASRYRGPYEQYF.

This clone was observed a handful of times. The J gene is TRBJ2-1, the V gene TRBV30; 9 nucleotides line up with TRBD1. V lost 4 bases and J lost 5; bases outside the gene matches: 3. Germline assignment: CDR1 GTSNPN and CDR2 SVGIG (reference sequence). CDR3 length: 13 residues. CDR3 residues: CAWNRGLDNEQFF. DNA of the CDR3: TGTGCCTGGAACAGGGGGCTGGACAATGAGCAGTTCTTC.

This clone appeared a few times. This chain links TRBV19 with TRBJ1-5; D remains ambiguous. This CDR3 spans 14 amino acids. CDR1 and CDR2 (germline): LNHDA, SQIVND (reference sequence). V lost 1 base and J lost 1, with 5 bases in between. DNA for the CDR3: TGTGCCAGTAGTATAGTGGGGAGCAATCAGCCCCAGCATTTT. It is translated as CASSIVGSNQPQHF.

For the CDR3, the DNA is TGTGCCAGCAGCCAAGAGTCCCTACAGGGTTTCGATGAGCAGTTCTTC. Translating gives CASSQESLQGFDEQFF. The chain joins TRBV14 to TRBJ2-1, with D possibly being TRBD1 (6 bases). The CDR3 runs 16 residues. CDR1 SGHDN and CDR2 FVKESK come from the germline V gene. Trimming took off 0 bases at V and 8 bases at J, with 17 bases between the two ends. The whole variable domain, filled in from reference TRBV14 and TRBJ2-1, reads EAGVTQFPSHSVIEKGQTVTLRCDPISGHDNLYWYRRVMGKEIKFLLHFVKESKQDESGMPNNRFLAERTGGTYSTLKVQPAELEDSGVYFCASSQESLQGFDEQFFGPGTRLTVL.